This T cell receptor (beta chain) was recorded in a study of blood T cells in healthy people across ages. Study-level findings and limits: Older age coincided with a roughly linear decline in TCR beta diversity per million T cells. It was found that TCR beta diversity correlated strongly with the percentage of naive T cells. Estimated diversity across one million T cells was deemed an underestimate.

With regard to this clonotype: Its matching antigen is unknown.

CDR3 length: 16 amino acids. Germline V gene data show CDR1 as LNHDA and CDR2 as SQIVND (reference sequence). Trimming removed 6 bases at V and 0 bases at J, with 16 bases between. Using a J-beta primer mix together with a sample-barcoded 5' primer, a second PCR was run for about 6 to 12 cycles. The template-switch adaptor was a 5' adaptor with 12 random nucleotides. It tagged each cDNA molecule. TCRdb reprocessed the 5' RACE reads via MiXCR and lists one record per CDR3 protein. Of roughly 680,000 distinct CDR3 sequences listed, 52% are singletons. The chain links TRBV19 to TRBJ2-3; D is unclear. The source material was blood. This receptor was obtained from a woman older than 75 in good health. Here the CDR3 reads CASSPELGPSTDTQYF. In DNA form, the CDR3 reads TGTGCCAGTAGCCCTGAACTGGGCCCTAGCACAGATACGCAGTATTTT.